A selection of T cell receptor beta chains follows, all from one sample in a study of blood T cell repertoires in COVID-19. The assay was immunoSEQ multiplex PCR, and TCRdb's table has in-frame clones only and misses some. The sample gives about 250,000 clones, approximately 81% of which show up once; about 7% is in the top ten. The sample consisted of PBMCs or T cells enriched from blood (not recorded which). The receptor source for this set is a woman aged 45-60 years who had been exposed to COVID-19. Both conserved end residues are part of each CDR3. A D gene is named only where the DNA matches it firmly. The size of a clone is reported for some rows only, either as once, few or many, or as a class for expanded clones.

j_call | d_call | clone_size | v_call | cdr3_nt | cdr3_aa
TRBJ1-1 | TRBD1 | NA | TRBV18 | TGTGCCAGCTCACCAGTCGGGACAGGCCAGAACACTGAAGCTTTCTTT | CASSPVGTGQNTEAFF
TRBJ1-2 | NA | NA | TRBV28 | TGTGCCAGCACCGGAGCTAACTATGGCTACACCTTC | CASTGANYGYTF
TRBJ1-4 | NA | once | TRBV4-1 | TGCGCCAGCAGCCAAGTACAGGCAGGAAAACTGTTTTTT | CASSQVQAGKLFF
TRBJ1-2 | TRBD1 | once | TRBV28 | TGTGCCAGCAAAGAGGTTGGACAGGCGGTCGTATATGGCTACACCTTC | CASKEVGQAVVYGYTF
TRBJ1-2 | NA | NA | TRBV5-5 | TGTGCCAGCAGCTCGAGGGGGACCGGAGTCTATGGCTACACCTTC | CASSSRGTGVYGYTF
TRBJ1-2 | NA | NA | TRBV27 | TGTGCCAGCAGTCTCCGTGGGGGAGGCCCCGACCCCTATGGCTACACCTTC | CASSLRGGGPDPYGYTF
TRBJ2-3 | TRBD2 | NA | TRBV6-5 | TGTGCCAGCAGTTTAGCGGGGGGGCCGCAAGGTACGCAGTATTTT | CASSLAGGPQGTQYF
TRBJ2-3 | NA | NA | TRBV5-1 | TGCGCCAGCAGCCCACCAGACAGTACTGATACGCAGTATTTT | CASSPPDSTDTQYF
TRBJ1-1 | NA | NA | TRBV5-6 | TGTGCCAGCAGCAAGGACCCCAGGGGAATCTCTGAAGCTTTCTTT | CASSKDPRGISEAFF
TRBJ1-2 | TRBD1 | NA | TRBV28 | TGTGCCAGCAGTTTCCCCGGGACAGGGGGCTCAGATACCTATGGCTACACCTTC | CASSFPGTGGSDTYGYTF
TRBJ1-2 | TRBD1 | NA | TRBV10-2 | TGCGCCAGCACAGGGGGCAACTATGGCTACACCTTC | CASTGGNYGYTF
TRBJ2-5 | TRBD1 | NA | TRBV24-1 | TGTGCCACCAGTGAGTCCGGGACAGTCGCTCGGGGGACCCAGTACTTC | CATSESGTVARGTQYF
TRBJ1-1 | NA | few | TRBV6-6 | TGTGCCAGCAGTTACTCGGAGTTCTCGGCGGCTTTCTTT | CASSYSEFSAAFF
TRBJ1-1 | NA | NA | TRBV10-3 | TGTGCCATCAGTAGGGGGGAGGGCACTGAAGCTTTCTTT | CAISRGEGTEAFF
TRBJ2-3 | NA | NA | TRBV2 | TGTGCCAGCAGTCCCTCGGGGGACAGAACAGATACGCAGTATTTT | CASSPSGDRTDTQYF
TRBJ2-4 | TRBD1 | NA | TRBV6-2/TRBV6-3 | TGTGCCAGCAGTGGGCGACAGGGGGAGGCCAAAAACATTCAGTACTTC | CASSGRQGEAKNIQYF
TRBJ1-6 | TRBD1 | NA | TRBV30 | TGTGCCTGGTCTGACAGGGCTGATTCACCCCTCCACTTT | CAWSDRADSPLHF
TRBJ1-1 | NA | NA | TRBV29-1 | TGCAGCGTTGTCAGACTTGAGAAAGCTTTCTTT | CSVVRLEKAFF
TRBJ1-4 | NA | NA | TRBV4-3 | TGCGCCAGCAGCCCAAGGGACACAACTAATGAAAAACTGTTTTTT | CASSPRDTTNEKLFF
TRBJ2-2 | NA | NA | TRBV6-4 | TGTGCCAGCAGCAGGGGACGTGACACCGGGGAGCTGTTTTTT | CASSRGRDTGELFF
TRBJ1-5 | TRBD1 | NA | TRBV3-1/TRBV3-2 | TGTGCCAGCAGCCAAGCCCTGTTGATAGGGGGCAAGCAGCCCCAGCATTTT | CASSQALLIGGKQPQHF
TRBJ2-5 | NA | NA | TRBV29-1 | TGCAGCGTTGCGCAGTCGTTTGTAGAGACCCAGTACTTC | CSVAQSFVETQYF
TRBJ1-1 | NA | NA | TRBV3-1/TRBV3-2 | TGTGCCAGCAGCCAAGACCACAACCCCACTGAAGCTTTCTTT | CASSQDHNPTEAFF
TRBJ1-1 | NA | NA | TRBV5-1 | TGCGCCAGCAGGACAGGTCTAATGAACACTGAAGCTTTCTTT | CASRTGLMNTEAFF
TRBJ1-1 | NA | NA | TRBV12-3/TRBV12-4 | TGTGCCAGCAGTTTCGCGTTTGAAGCTTTCTTT | CASSFAFEAFF
TRBJ2-1 | TRBD1 | NA | TRBV7-9 | TGTGCCACCCGATACGAGGGACAGCCTAATGAGCAGTTCTTC | CATRYEGQPNEQFF
TRBJ2-1 | TRBD2 | NA | TRBV6-5 | TGTGCCAGCAGTTCGACTAGCGGGGGCTCCTACAATGAGCAGTTCTTC | CASSSTSGGSYNEQFF
TRBJ1-1 | TRBD1 | NA | TRBV5-1 | TGCGCCAGCAGCTTGGAAGGGGGCGCATCAGCTTTCTTT | CASSLEGGASAFF
TRBJ2-7 | TRBD1 | NA | TRBV24-1 | TGTGCCACCAGTGGTGAGGGGGCGGTAGAGCAGTACTTC | CATSGEGAVEQYF
TRBJ2-2 | NA | NA | TRBV15 | TGTGCCACCAGCAGAGCGAGAGCCTCCCTGACGAACACCGGGGAGCTGTTTTTT | CATSRARASLTNTGELFF
TRBJ2-6 | NA | NA | TRBV5-1 | TGCGCCAGCAGCTTGTTGCGGGACCCCGGGGCCAACGTCCTGACTTTC | CASSLLRDPGANVLTF
TRBJ1-2 | NA | NA | TRBV7-2 | TGTGCCAGCAGCTTCCTTTCGACAGGAAATGGCTACACCTTC | CASSFLSTGNGYTF
TRBJ1-3 | TRBD1 | NA | TRBV5-1 | TGCGCCAGCAGCTTGGGACAGGGGTTATCTGGAAACACCATATATTTT | CASSLGQGLSGNTIYF
TRBJ1-2 | NA | NA | TRBV3-1/TRBV3-2 | TGTGCCAGCAGTCACGCGGCGGGCCACTATGGCTACACCTTC | CASSHAAGHYGYTF
TRBJ1-1 | NA | once | TRBV11-2 | TGTGCCAGCTTTCTGGACAGTCGAGGGAACACTGAAGCTTTCTTT | CASFLDSRGNTEAFF
TRBJ1-2 | NA | NA | TRBV18 | TGTGCCAGCTCATCCGGAGCTCTCTATGGCTACACCTTC | CASSSGALYGYTF
TRBJ2-7 | TRBD2 | NA | TRBV19 | TGTGCCAGTAGCTTGGGACTAGGGGGGATCGGCGAGCAGTACTTC | CASSLGLGGIGEQYF
TRBJ1-1 | NA | NA | TRBV20-1 | TGCAGTGCGAGTAAACAGGGTCTGAACACTGAAGCTTTCTTT | CSASKQGLNTEAFF
TRBJ2-3 | NA | NA | TRBV7-3 | TGTGCCAGCAGCTTAAACAGGGTGTCAGATACGCAGTATTTT | CASSLNRVSDTQYF
TRBJ1-3 | NA | NA | TRBV10-1 | TGCGCCAGCAGTGATTATCGACAGCCAACTGGAAACACCATATATTTT | CASSDYRQPTGNTIYF
TRBJ1-4 | TRBD1 | NA | TRBV5-1 | TGCGCCAGCAGCCCGGGGACAGGGAAAGAAAAACTGTTTTTT | CASSPGTGKEKLFF
TRBJ1-1 | TRBD1 | NA | TRBV19 | TGTGCCAGCGGGCACACAGGGGTAGACACTGAAGCTTTCTTT | CASGHTGVDTEAFF
TRBJ2-5 | TRBD1 | NA | TRBV6-2/TRBV6-3 | TGTGCCAGCAGTCAAATACAGGGGGCGGGTGAGACCCAGTACTTC | CASSQIQGAGETQYF
TRBJ1-6 | NA | NA | TRBV28 | TGTGCCAGCAGTTTATGGGGGGGTACTAATTCACCCCTCCACTTT | CASSLWGGTNSPLHF
TRBJ2-2 | TRBD2 | NA | TRBV7-9 | TGTGCCAGCAGCTGGACTAGCCAAACCGGGGAGCTGTTTTTT | CASSWTSQTGELFF
TRBJ1-5 | NA | NA | TRBV28 | TGTGCCAGCAGCTCGGACAGTTTCCAGCCCCAGCATTTT | CASSSDSFQPQHF
TRBJ1-6 | TRBD1 | NA | TRBV4-1 | TGCGCCAGCAGCCCCCGGGGACAGGGCGTTAATTCACCCCTCCACTTT | CASSPRGQGVNSPLHF
TRBJ1-6 | TRBD1 | NA | TRBV11-2 | TGTGCCAGCAGCTTAGGGGACAGGGTCAATTCACCCCTCCACTTT | CASSLGDRVNSPLHF
TRBJ2-3 | NA | NA | TRBV24-1 | TGTGCCACCAGTGATGCCCGACAGAACACAGATACGCAGTATTTT | CATSDARQNTDTQYF
TRBJ2-3 | NA | NA | TRBV7-2 | TGTGCCAGCAGCTTATTGACCCTCCGGGGCACAGATACGCAGTATTTT | CASSLLTLRGTDTQYF
TRBJ1-2 | TRBD1 | NA | TRBV4-2 | TGTGCCAGCAGCCAAGAGGGACAGGGGAATGGCTACACCTTC | CASSQEGQGNGYTF
TRBJ1-3 | NA | NA | TRBV5-1 | TGCGCCAGCAGACAGGGAAGGGGAAACACCATATATTTT | CASRQGRGNTIYF